These T cell receptor beta chains were read from a single sample in a study of cytomegalovirus exposure and HLA in healthy donors. Repertoires were generated with immunoSEQ multiplex PCR, while TCRdb's copy carries only in-frame clones and drops some. The sample has 110,000 to 150,000 clones; around four fifths are singletons. The sample was PBMCs. These receptors all stem from a woman aged 35 to 49 in good health and CMV-seronegative. CDR3s leave out the opening cysteine and the closing phenylalanine or tryptophan.

V	J	CDR3
TRBV4-3	TRBJ2-1	ASSQGPSGNNEQF
TRBV7-2	TRBJ2-1	ASSVQGLMGYNEQF
TRBV4-3	TRBJ1-4	ASSRLWADHEKLF
TRBV5-1	TRBJ1-2	ASSFRTGQAYT
TRBV7-9	TRBJ2-3	ASSLGSAGDTQY
TRBV5-1	TRBJ1-1	ASSAGTGNTEAF
TRBV7-2	TRBJ2-4	ASSLNPGAKNIQY
TRBV28	TRBJ2-3	ASSIITDTQY
TRBV20-1	TRBJ1-6	SARGSSPLH
TRBV4-2	TRBJ2-7	ASSPTKGAYEQY
TRBV30	TRBJ2-1	AWSTAGEQF
TRBV4-1	TRBJ2-7	ASSPIAGMNGEQY
TRBV6-6	TRBJ2-5	ASSYYRGYQETQY
TRBV19	TRBJ2-2	ASRTGAGELF
TRBV28	TRBJ1-2	ASKSPGEYYGYT
TRBV4-1	TRBJ2-1	ASSQEGPLTGRDEQF
TRBV28	TRBJ2-7	ASRSGGQGNEQY
TRBV18	TRBJ1-2	ASSTGTGDYGYT
TRBV19	TRBJ2-1	ASSRTSVNNEQF
TRBV6-5	TRBJ2-3	ASSHSTDTQY
TRBV6-1	TRBJ1-1	ASILTGDTEAF
TRBV15	TRBJ2-7	ATSNIAESSYEQY
TRBV19	TRBJ2-5	ASSIRVTSGMKETQY
TRBV5-1	TRBJ2-7	ASSLAVRPPWPYEQY
TRBV5-4	TRBJ2-7	ASSLGLVGSFEQY
TRBV5-1	TRBJ2-7	ASSLRWEDREKSYEQY
TRBV5-5	TRBJ2-3	ASSLGGIAGLATDTQY
TRBV7-9	TRBJ2-1	ASSLAPTSIHEQF
TRBV4-3	TRBJ1-1	ASSRIRDTGTEAF
TRBV4-2	TRBJ2-3	ASSQAQGPTDTQY
TRBV7-2	TRBJ1-3	ASRGTASGNTIY
TRBV11-2	TRBJ2-7	ASSDLRDLDYEQY
TRBV7-2	TRBJ2-7	ASSYSGRAGWGYEQY
TRBV28	TRBJ2-5	ASSSRIQETQY
TRBV11-3	TRBJ2-7	ASSLDGREGRNEQY
TRBV19	TRBJ1-2	ASSISGTADGYT
TRBV11-2	TRBJ2-7	ASSLVVAGQGAYEQY
TRBV7-7	TRBJ2-7	ASSLNGGPREVQY
TRBV14	TRBJ1-3	ASSRQGIGDTIY
TRBV27	TRBJ2-7	ASSWGLAGLYEQY
TRBV5-1	TRBJ2-3	ASSLAGGREYDTQY
TRBV29-1	TRBJ1-2	SVQNRRENGYT
TRBV19	TRBJ1-2	ASRETDRDYGYT
TRBV6-1	TRBJ1-4	ASSTGQSQLF
TRBV10-3	TRBJ1-2	AIRSPGDYGYT
TRBV27	TRBJ1-2	ASSLEGQGAKLYGYT
TRBV6-5	TRBJ1-2	ASSYSGDRAGYT